These T cell receptor beta chains were read from a single sample in a study of cytomegalovirus exposure and HLA in healthy donors. Using immunoSEQ multiplex PCR, the repertoire was profiled, and TCRdb retains in-frame clones only, with some absent. This table lists 130,000 or so clones. Sequencing was performed on PBMCs. The source of these receptors is a woman aged 40 to 50 in good health and CMV-seronegative. Each CDR3 is given with its conserved first and last residue.

v_gene	j_gene	CDR3aa
TRBV7-9	TRBJ1-5	CASSYGQVNQPQHF
TRBV7-9	TRBJ2-3	CASSNPRQGSTDTQYF
TRBV10-3	TRBJ2-2	CAISEWERVTGELFF
TRBV5-6	TRBJ1-5	CASATGDQPQHF
TRBV6-5	TRBJ2-7	CASKAGPPHEQYF
TRBV28	TRBJ2-5	CAATGTAYQETQYF
TRBV19	TRBJ2-1	CASSISGGKHNEQFF
TRBV7-9	TRBJ1-1	CASSSGLFMNTEAFF
TRBV29-1	TRBJ1-2	CSVRGRGQAPYGYTF
TRBV5-1	TRBJ2-4	CASSWGGQGKNIQYF
TRBV7-8	TRBJ2-5	CASSADPGLAGVSRETQYF
TRBV28	TRBJ1-5	CASSSGNQPQHF
TRBV5-4	TRBJ1-3	CASSPARGGSGNTIYF
TRBV10-2	TRBJ1-1	CASSQQGADTEAFF
TRBV25-1	TRBJ1-1	CASSAAGTGFNTEAFF
TRBV20-1	TRBJ2-5	CSATFQETQYF
TRBV4-2	TRBJ2-5	CASSPSLAGGQETQYF
TRBV5-6	TRBJ2-1	CAGLYNEQFF
TRBV5-1	TRBJ1-2	CASSLGGGMDYGYTF
TRBV10-3	TRBJ1-1	CAISEVRVEANTEAFF
TRBV5-1	TRBJ2-5	CASSPSEGEETQYF
TRBV7-2	TRBJ2-2	CASRGTGGTGELFF
TRBV4-3	TRBJ2-3	CASSQDLPGAANTQYF
TRBV19	TRBJ2-1	CASSRGGAGNEQFF
TRBV5-4	TRBJ2-5	CASSLGGTEETQYF
TRBV9	TRBJ1-3	CASSPRLTLLGNTIYF
TRBV18	TRBJ1-5	CASSLRTGGGSNQPQHF
TRBV27	TRBJ2-2	CASSTGLDYTGELFF
TRBV4-3	TRBJ1-2	CASSRTSEANYGYTF
TRBV7-2	TRBJ1-2	CASSLAFGSGDTF
TRBV11-2	TRBJ2-1	CASSLYRDRQTNEQFF
TRBV4-2	TRBJ1-5	CASSQNYGGRDQPQHF
TRBV14	TRBJ1-1	CASSQAWVGAEAFF
TRBV7-9	TRBJ1-3	CASSLQQGSGNTIYF
TRBV15	TRBJ1-1	CATSRGELDTEAFF
TRBV19	TRBJ2-3	CATGLEADTQYF
TRBV7-2	TRBJ2-1	CASSLQRGSNEQFF
TRBV6-6	TRBJ1-2	CASSYGPNYGYTF
TRBV29-1	TRBJ2-5	CSVEPRGRETQYF
TRBV6-5	TRBJ1-1	CASSRSDRDAEAFF
TRBV7-9	TRBJ1-2	CASSRDQRGGGYTF
TRBV4-3	TRBJ2-4	CASSQGSAGVAKNIQYF
TRBV6-1	TRBJ2-3	CASNPGSTDTQYF
TRBV5-6	TRBJ1-4	CASSLGPPRGEKLFF
TRBV28	TRBJ1-1	CASSLFPLRGAGGRNTEAFF
TRBV15	TRBJ1-4	CATSSRMTGKELFF
TRBV5-6	TRBJ2-3	CASSLGAYSSTDTQYF
TRBV6-5	TRBJ1-2	CASRPGTGDGYGYTF
TRBV18	TRBJ1-3	CASSPKGKGGAGNTIYF
TRBV5-1	TRBJ1-2	CASSTGDYGYTF
TRBV27	TRBJ2-1	CASTRGGKNEQFF
TRBV6-4	TRBJ2-3	CASSDEGWGTDTQYF
TRBV27	TRBJ2-7	CASSPGTGTSSYEQYF
TRBV7-2	TRBJ2-5	CASSRGLAETQYF
TRBV6-6	TRBJ2-7	CASRPSGQGLSYEQYF
TRBV28	TRBJ1-2	CASSPGGTGPYGYTF
TRBV7-2	TRBJ1-1	CASSFHGTDTEAFF
TRBV18	TRBJ2-2	CASSPRSGELFF
TRBV18	TRBJ1-6	CASSPLRTVNSPLHF